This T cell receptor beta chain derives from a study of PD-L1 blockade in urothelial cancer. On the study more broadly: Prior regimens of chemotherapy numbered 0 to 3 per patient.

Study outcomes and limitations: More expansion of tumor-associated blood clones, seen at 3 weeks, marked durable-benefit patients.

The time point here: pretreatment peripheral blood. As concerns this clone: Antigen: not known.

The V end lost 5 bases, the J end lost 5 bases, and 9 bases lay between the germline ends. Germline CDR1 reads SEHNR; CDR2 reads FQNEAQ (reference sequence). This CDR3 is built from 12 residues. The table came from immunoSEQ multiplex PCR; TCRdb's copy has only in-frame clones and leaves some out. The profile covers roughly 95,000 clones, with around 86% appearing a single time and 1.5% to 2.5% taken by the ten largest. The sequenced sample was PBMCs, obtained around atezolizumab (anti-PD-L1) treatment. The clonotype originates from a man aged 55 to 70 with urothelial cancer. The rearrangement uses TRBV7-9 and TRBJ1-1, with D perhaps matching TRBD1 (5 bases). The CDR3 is CASSPDRTEAFF. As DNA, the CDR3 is TGTGCCAGCAGCCCCGACAGAACTGAAGCTTTCTTT. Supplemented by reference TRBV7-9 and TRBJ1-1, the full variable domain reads DTGVSQNPRHKITKRGQNVTFRCDPISEHNRLYWYRQTLGQGPEFLTYFQNEAQLEKSRLLSDRFSAERPKGSFSTLEIQRTEQGDSAMYLCASSPDRTEAFFGQGTRLTVV.